This T cell receptor (beta chain) was recorded in a study of blood T cell repertoires in COVID-19. Background on the study: The United States, Italy and Spain provided the acute and convalescent COVID-19 samples. Sources were T cells, B-cell-depleted T cells, or PBMCs; the material itself was cDNA or gDNA.

V lost 7 bases, J lost 2 bases, and 15 bases stayed unmatched. The CDR3 contains 17 residues. Looked up from germline, CDR1 is SGHRS and CDR2 is YFSETQ. Original processing notes: Amplified reference gene primers provided the basis for estimating nucleated cell counts. The data were produced by immunoSEQ multiplex PCR, yet TCRdb's version contains in-frame clones alone and is incomplete. V, J and clone size were drawn from that table, and D and trimming were deduced from the DNA. The repertoire has some 170,000 clones, about 78% of them found once; the top ten carry around 7.9%. This clonotype was sampled from a woman aged 50 to 60 with active or convalescent COVID-19. The V call is TRBV5-1, the J call TRBJ1-1, with 9 bases matching TRBD1. Input material: peripheral blood. CDR3 residues: CASVPGQGRVLNTEAFF. In DNA form, the CDR3 reads TGCGCCAGCGTACCGGGACAGGGTAGGGTCCTAAACACTGAAGCTTTCTTT.